This T cell receptor (beta chain) appears in the sequencing data of a study of OX40 agonist ivuxolimab in advanced cancers. The V and J ends lost 1 base and 9 bases respectively, with 8 bases between them. This CDR3 region has 12 residues. Germline V lookup: CDR1 SGHTS, CDR2 YDEGEE. No patient had autoimmune disease or received systemic immunosuppression. Sampled blood was obtained at baseline, cycle 4 day 1, and cycle 7 day 1. Data came from immunoSEQ multiplex PCR; TCRdb stores just in-frame clones and leaves some out. The profile shows around 76,000 clones, roughly nine tenths of them singletons. Study results and limitations: Within 6 weeks, CD4+ and CD8+ blood T cells expanded clonally at 0.1 to 3.0 mg/kg. The average count of expanded clones was higher among CD8+ T cells than among CD4+.

As regards this clone: Antigen: not known.

V usage is TRBV5-8 and J usage is TRBJ1-5; possible D gene TRBD1, 5 bases. The material was CD4+ or CD8+ T cells sorted from blood, obtained in a trial of the OX40 agonist ivuxolimab. The sequence came from an adult with an advanced solid tumor such as melanoma, head and neck, liver or kidney cancer. The CDR3 DNA reads as TGTGCCAGCAGCTTGACGGGGCTGCCCCAGCATTTT. This gives the protein CASSLTGLPQHF.